This T cell receptor beta chain was sequenced during a study of beta chain features in type 1 diabetes. This clone came up a few times. Antigen specificity is unknown. Purities in excess of 95% were seen in all sorted populations. Study observations and caveats: Patients' naive, central memory and regulatory TCRB repertoires appeared more alike than those of healthy donors. cDNA-based sequencing might over-represent cells highly expressing TCR. TCRB CDR3s from Type 1 diabetes patients were moderately but significantly shorter in all four CD4+ subsets.

All of the isolated RNA was reverse transcribed, so expressed TCRB transcripts were sequenced. Sequenced by immunoSEQ multiplex PCR; TCRdb stores in-frame clones only, minus some. The sample lists hundreds of thousands of clones, roughly 16% occurring once. Material: naive CD4+ T cells from blood. The clonotype was recovered from a man aged 18 to 29 in good health.

CDR3 coding DNA: TGTGCCAGCAATCTACCCGGGACAGGGACCTCAGGGTATGGCTACACCTTC. This encodes CASNLPGTGTSGYGYTF. The chain links TRBV19 to TRBJ1-2; 9 nucleotides line up with TRBD1. CDR1 LNHDA and CDR2 SQIVND come from the germline V gene (reference sequence). This CDR3 is 17 amino acids long. The J segment lost 5 bases and the V segment lost 9 bases, leaving 19 bases of the junction unmatched.